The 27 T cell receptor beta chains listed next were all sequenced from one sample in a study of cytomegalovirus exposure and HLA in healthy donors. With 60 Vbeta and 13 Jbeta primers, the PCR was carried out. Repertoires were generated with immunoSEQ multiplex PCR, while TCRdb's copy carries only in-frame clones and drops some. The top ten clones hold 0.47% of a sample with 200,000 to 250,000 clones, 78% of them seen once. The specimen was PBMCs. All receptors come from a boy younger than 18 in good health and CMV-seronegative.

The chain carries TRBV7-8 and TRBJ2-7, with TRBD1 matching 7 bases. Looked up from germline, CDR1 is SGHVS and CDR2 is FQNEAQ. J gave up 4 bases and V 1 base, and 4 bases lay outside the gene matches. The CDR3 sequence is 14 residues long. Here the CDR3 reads CASSLGQGQYEQYF. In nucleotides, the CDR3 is TGTGCCAGCAGCTTAGGACAGGGCCAATACGAGCAGTACTTC.

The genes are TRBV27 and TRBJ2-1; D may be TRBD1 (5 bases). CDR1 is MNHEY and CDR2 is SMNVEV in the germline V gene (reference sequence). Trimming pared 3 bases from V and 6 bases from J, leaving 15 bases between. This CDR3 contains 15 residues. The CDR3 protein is CASSFREGVGNEQFF. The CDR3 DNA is TGTGCCAGCAGTTTCAGGGAAGGGGTCGGCAATGAGCAGTTCTTC.

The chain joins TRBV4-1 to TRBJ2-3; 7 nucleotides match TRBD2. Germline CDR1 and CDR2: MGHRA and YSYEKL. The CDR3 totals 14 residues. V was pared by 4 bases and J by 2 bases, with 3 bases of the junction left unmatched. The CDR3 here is CASSRGGDTDTQYF. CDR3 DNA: TGCGCCAGCAGCCGTGGGGGGGACACAGATACGCAGTATTTT.

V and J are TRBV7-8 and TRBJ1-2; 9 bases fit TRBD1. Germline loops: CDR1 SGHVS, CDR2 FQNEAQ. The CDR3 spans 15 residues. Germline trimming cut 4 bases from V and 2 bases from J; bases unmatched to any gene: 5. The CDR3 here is CASSYRGRGNYGYTF. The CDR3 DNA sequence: TGTGCCAGCAGCTACAGGGGGCGTGGGAACTATGGCTACACCTTC.

The CDR3 DNA is TGTGCCATCAGTGAGTCGAATAGTATGGTAACTGAAGCTTTCTTT. The encoded protein is CAISESNSMVTEAFF. The rearrangement links TRBV10-3 to TRBJ1-1; D is unclear. The germline CDR1 and CDR2 sequences are ENHRY and SYGVKD. The CDR3 totals 15 residues. V was trimmed by 0 bases and J by 5 bases, leaving 13 bases between them.

As DNA, the CDR3 is TGTGCCAGCAGTGATGGTAGGGCAGGGTCTGGGGCCAACGTCCTGACTTTC. It codes for CASSDGRAGSGANVLTF. The chain recombines TRBV2 with TRBJ2-6, with D possibly being TRBD1 (5 bases). Trimming stripped 3 bases from V and 1 base from J, with 13 bases between. The V gene's germline CDR1 is SNHLY and CDR2 FYNNEI. The CDR3 consists of 17 residues.

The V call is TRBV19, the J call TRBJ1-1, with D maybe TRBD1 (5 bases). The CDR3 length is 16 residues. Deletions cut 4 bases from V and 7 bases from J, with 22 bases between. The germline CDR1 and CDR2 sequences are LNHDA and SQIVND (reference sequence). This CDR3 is CASSTQRRGGDYEAFF. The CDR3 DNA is TGTGCCAGTAGTACACAACGACGAGGAGGGGACTATGAAGCTTTCTTT.

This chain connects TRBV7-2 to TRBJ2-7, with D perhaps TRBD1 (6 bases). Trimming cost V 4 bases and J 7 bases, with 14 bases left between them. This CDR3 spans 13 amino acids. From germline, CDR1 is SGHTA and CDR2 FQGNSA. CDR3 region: CASSSPIQGEQYF. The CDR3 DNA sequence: TGTGCCAGCAGCTCCCCTATTCAGGGGGAGCAGTACTTC.

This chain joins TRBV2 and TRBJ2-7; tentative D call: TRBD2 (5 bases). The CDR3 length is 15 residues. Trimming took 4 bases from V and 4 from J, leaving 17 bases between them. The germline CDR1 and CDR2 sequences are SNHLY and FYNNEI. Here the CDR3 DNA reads TGTGCCAGCAGTGCGCGGGCAGGCATTAGGTACGAGCAGTACTTC. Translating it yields CASSARAGIRYEQYF.

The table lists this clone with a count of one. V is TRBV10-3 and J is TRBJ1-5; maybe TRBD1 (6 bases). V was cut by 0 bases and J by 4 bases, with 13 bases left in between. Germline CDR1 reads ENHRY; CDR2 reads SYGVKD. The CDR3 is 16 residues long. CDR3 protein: CAISESGGRGNQPQHF. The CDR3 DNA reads TGTGCCATCAGTGAGTCGGGGGGGAGGGGGAATCAGCCCCAGCATTTT.

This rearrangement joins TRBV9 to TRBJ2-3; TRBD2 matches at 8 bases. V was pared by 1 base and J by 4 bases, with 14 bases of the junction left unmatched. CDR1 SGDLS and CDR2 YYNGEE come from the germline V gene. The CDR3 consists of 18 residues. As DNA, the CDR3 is TGTGCCAGCAGCGTAAGACCTCATTTGCGGGGGGCTTCAGATACGCAGTATTTT. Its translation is CASSVRPHLRGASDTQYF.

This CDR3 is CARVFRETNTGELFF. The CDR3 region has the DNA TGTGCCAGAGTCTTTCGGGAAACGAACACCGGGGAGCTGTTTTTT. The chain is built from TRBV6-8 and TRBJ2-2; D is perhaps TRBD2 (5 bases). The CDR3 length is 15 residues. The germline V gene has CDR1 MNHGY and CDR2 SAAAGT. V shed 9 bases and J shed 0 bases, with 14 bases lying between them.

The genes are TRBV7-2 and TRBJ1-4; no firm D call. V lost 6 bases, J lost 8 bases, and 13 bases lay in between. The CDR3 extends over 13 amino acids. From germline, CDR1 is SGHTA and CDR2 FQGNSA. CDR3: CASSEGPQEKLFF. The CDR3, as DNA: TGTGCCAGCAGTGAGGGTCCCCAGGAAAAACTGTTTTTT. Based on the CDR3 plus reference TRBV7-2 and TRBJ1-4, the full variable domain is GAGVSQSPSNKVTEKGKDVELRCDPISGHTALYWYRQSLGQGLEFLIYFQGNSAPDKSGLPSDRFSAERTGGSVSTLTIQRTQQEDSAVYLCASSEGPQEKLFFGSGTQLSVL.

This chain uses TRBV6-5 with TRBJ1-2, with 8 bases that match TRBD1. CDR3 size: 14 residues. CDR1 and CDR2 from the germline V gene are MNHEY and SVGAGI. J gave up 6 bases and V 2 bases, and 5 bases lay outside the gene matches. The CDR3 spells CASSYGQGINGYTF. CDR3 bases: TGTGCCAGCAGTTACGGACAGGGAATAAATGGCTACACCTTC.

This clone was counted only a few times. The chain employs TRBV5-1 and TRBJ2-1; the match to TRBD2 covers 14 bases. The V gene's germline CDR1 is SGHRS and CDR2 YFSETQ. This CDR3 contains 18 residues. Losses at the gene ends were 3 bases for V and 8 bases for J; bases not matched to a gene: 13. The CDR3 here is CASSWPGRLAGGLDEQFF. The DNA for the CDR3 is TGCGCCAGCAGCTGGCCCGGGAGACTAGCGGGGGGGCTCGATGAGCAGTTCTTC. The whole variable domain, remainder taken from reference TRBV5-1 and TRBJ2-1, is KAGVTQTPRYLIKTRGQQVTLSCSPISGHRSVSWYQQTPGQGLQFLFEYFSETQRNKGNFPGRFSGRQFSNSRSEMNVSTLELGDSALYLCASSWPGRLAGGLDEQFFGPGTRLTVL.

CDR3: CASRDRGNQPQHF. CDR3 coding DNA: TGCGCCAGCAGGGACAGGGGGAATCAGCCCCAGCATTTT. This chain links TRBV10-2 with TRBJ1-5; TRBD1 aligns across 10 bases. Germline CDR1 is WSHSY and CDR2 is SAAADI. V lost 6 bases to trimming and J lost 4 bases; unmatched junction nucleotides: 0. This CDR3 has 13 residues.

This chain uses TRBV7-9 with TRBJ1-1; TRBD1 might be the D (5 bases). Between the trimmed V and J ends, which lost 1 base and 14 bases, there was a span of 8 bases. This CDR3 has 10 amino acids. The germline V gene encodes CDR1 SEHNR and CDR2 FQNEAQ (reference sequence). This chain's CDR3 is CASSLERTFF. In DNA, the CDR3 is TGTGCCAGCAGCTTAGAGAGGACATTCTTT.

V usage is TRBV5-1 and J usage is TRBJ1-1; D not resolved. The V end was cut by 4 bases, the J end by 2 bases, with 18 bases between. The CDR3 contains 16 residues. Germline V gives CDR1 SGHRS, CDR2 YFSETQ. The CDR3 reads CASSREARAANTEAFF. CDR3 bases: TGCGCCAGCAGCCGGGAAGCGAGGGCAGCAAACACTGAAGCTTTCTTT. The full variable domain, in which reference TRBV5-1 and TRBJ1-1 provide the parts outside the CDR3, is KAGVTQTPRYLIKTRGQQVTLSCSPISGHRSVSWYQQTPGQGLQFLFEYFSETQRNKGNFPGRFSGRQFSNSRSEMNVSTLELGDSALYLCASSREARAANTEAFFGQGTRLTVV.

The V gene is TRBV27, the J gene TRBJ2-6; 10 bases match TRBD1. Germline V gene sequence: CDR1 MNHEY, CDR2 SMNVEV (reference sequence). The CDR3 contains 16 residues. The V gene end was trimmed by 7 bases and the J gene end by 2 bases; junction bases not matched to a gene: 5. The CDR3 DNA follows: TGTGCCAGCAAGGACAGGGGGTGGGCTGGGGCCAACGTCCTGACTTTC. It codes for CASKDRGWAGANVLTF.

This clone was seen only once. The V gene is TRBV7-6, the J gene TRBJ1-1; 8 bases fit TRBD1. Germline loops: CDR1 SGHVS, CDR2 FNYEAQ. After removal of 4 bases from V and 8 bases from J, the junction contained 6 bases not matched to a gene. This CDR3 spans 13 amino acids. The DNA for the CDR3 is TGTGCCAGCAGCTCCGGGACAGGAAGCGAAGCTTTCTTT. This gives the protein CASSSGTGSEAFF.

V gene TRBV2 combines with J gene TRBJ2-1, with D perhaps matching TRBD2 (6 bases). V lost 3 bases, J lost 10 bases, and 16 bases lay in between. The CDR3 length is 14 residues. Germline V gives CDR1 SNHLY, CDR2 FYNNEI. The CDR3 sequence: CASSDAIMAGEQFF. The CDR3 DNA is TGTGCCAGCAGTGATGCTATCATGGCGGGAGAGCAGTTCTTC.

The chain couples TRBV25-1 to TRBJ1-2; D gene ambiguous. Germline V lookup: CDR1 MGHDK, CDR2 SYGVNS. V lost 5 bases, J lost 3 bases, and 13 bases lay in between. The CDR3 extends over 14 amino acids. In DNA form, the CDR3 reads TGTGCCAGCAGTAGCCCAGGCACACACTATGGCTACACCTTC. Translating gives CASSSPGTHYGYTF.

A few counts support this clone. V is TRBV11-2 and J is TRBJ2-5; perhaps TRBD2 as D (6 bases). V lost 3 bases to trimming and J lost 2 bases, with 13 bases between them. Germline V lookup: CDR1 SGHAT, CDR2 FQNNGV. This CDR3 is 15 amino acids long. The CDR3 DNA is TGTGCCAGCAGCTTTGGGGGAGGAACACAAGAGACCCAGTACTTC. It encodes CASSFGGGTQETQYF.

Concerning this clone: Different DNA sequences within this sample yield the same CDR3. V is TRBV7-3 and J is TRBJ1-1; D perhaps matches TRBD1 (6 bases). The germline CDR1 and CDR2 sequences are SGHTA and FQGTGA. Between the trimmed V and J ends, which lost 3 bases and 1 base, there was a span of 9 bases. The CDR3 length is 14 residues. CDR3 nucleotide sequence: TGTGCCAGCAGCTTGACAGGAGGGAACACTGAAGCTTTCTTT. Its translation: CASSLTGGNTEAFF.

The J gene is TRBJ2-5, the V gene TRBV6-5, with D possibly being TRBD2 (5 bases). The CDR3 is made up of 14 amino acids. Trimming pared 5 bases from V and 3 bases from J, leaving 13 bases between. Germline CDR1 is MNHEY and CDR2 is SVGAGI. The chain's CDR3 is CASSPTGKEETQYF. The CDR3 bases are TGTGCCAGCAGTCCGACCGGGAAGGAAGAGACCCAGTACTTC.

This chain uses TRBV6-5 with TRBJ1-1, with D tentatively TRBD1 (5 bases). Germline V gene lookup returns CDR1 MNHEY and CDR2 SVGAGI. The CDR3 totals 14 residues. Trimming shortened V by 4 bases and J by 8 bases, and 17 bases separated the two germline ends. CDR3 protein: CASSWTDTISEAFF. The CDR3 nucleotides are TGTGCCAGCAGTTGGACGGACACCATCTCGGAAGCTTTCTTT.

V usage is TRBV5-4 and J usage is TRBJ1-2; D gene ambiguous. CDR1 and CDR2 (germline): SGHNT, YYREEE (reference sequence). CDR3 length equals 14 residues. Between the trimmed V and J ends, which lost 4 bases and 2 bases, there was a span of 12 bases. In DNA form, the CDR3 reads TGTGCCAGCAGCGGAACAACAGAGAACTATGGCTACACCTTC. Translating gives CASSGTTENYGYTF.